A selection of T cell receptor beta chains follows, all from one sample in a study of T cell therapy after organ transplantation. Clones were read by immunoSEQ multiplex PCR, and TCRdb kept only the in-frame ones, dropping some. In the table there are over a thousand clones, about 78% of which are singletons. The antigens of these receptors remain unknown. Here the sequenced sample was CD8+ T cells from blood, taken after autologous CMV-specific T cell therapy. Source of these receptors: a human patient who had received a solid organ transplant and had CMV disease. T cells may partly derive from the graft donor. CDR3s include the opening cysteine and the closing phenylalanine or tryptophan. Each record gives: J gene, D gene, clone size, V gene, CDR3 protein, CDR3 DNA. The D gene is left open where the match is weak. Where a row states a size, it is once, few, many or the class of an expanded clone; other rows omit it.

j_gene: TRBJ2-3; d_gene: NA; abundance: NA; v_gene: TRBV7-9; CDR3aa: CASRRWDTQYF; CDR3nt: TGTGCCAGCAGGCGTTGGGATACGCAGTATTTT
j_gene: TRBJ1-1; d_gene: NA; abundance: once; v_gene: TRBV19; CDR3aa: CASRSRGPNTEAFF; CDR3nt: TGTGCCAGTAGGTCCCGGGGGCCGAACACTGAAGCTTTCTTT
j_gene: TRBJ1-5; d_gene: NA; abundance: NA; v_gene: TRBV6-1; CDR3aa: CASSESGSNQPQHF; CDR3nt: TGTGCCAGCAGTGAAAGCGGGAGCAATCAGCCCCAGCATTTT
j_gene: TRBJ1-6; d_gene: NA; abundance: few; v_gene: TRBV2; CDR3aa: CASSEVRVSYNSPLHF; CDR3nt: TGTGCCAGCAGTGAGGTCAGGGTGTCCTATAATTCACCCCTCCACTTT
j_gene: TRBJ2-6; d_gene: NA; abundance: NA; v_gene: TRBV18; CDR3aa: CASSPPKTGANVLTF; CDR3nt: TGTGCCAGCTCACCACCGAAAACTGGGGCCAACGTCCTGACTTTC
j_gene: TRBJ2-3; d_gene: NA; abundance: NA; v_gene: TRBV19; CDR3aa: CASSIGGFRTDTQYF; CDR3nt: TGTGCCAGTAGTATAGGAGGGTTTCGTACAGATACGCAGTATTTT
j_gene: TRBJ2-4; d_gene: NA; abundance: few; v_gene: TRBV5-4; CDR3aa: CASSLGGLGNIQYF; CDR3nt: TGTGCCAGCAGCTTAGGTGGGCTGGGAAACATTCAGTACTTC
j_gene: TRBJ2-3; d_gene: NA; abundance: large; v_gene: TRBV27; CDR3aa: CASSPTPTDTQYF; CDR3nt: TGTGCCAGCAGTCCGACCCCCACAGATACGCAGTATTTT
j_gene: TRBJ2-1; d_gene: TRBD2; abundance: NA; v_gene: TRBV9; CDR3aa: CASSPQGLAGEYNEQFF; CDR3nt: TGTGCCAGCAGCCCCCAAGGACTAGCGGGGGAGTACAATGAGCAGTTCTTC